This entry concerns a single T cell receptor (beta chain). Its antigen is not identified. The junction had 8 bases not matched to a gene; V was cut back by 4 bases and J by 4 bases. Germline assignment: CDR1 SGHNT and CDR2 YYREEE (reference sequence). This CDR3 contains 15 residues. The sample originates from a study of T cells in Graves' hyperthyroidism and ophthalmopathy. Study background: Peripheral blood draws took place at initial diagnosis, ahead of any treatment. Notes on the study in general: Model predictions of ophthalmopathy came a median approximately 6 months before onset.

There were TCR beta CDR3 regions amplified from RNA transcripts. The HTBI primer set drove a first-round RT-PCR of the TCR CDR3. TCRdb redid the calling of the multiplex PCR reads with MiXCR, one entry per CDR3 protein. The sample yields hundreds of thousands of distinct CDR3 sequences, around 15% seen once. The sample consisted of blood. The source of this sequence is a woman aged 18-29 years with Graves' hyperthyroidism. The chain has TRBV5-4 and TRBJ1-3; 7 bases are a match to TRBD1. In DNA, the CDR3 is TGTGCCAGCAGCATCGGGACAGATCAAGGAAACACCATATATTTT. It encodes CASSIGTDQGNTIYF.